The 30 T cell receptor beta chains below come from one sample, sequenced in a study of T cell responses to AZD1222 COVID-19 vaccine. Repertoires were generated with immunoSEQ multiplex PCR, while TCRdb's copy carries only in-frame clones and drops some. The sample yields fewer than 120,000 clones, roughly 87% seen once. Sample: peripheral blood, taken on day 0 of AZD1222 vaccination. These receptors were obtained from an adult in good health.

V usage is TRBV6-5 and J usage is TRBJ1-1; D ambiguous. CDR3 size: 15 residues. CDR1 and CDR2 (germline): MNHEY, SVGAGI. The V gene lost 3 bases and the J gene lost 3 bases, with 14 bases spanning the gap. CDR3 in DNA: TGTGCCAGCAGTTATCACGACCAAGTGGACACTGAAGCTTTCTTT. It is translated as CASSYHDQVDTEAFF.

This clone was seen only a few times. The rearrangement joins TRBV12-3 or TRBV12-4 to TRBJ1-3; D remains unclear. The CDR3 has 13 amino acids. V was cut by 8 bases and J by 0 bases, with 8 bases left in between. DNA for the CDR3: TGTGCCAGCTGGAGGAACTCTGGAAACACCATATATTTT. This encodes CASWRNSGNTIYF.

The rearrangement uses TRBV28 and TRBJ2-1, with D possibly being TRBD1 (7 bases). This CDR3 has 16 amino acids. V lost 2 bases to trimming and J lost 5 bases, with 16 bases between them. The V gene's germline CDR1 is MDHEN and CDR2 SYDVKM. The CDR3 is CASSLGVGGQNNEQFF. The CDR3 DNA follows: TGTGCCAGCAGTTTAGGGGTGGGGGGACAGAACAATGAGCAGTTCTTC.

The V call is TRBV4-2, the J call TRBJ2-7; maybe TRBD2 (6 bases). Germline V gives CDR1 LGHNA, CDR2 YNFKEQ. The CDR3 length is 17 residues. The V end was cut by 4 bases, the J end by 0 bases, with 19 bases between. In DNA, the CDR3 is TGTGCCAGCAGCCCGGGACTCTTCCCTCCGAGCTCCTACGAGCAGTACTTC. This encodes CASSPGLFPPSSYEQYF.

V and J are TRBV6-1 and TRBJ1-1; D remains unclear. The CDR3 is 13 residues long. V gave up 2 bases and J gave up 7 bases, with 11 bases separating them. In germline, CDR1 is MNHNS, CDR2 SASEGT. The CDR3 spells CASSERQFSEAFF. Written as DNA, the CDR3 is TGTGCCAGCAGTGAAAGGCAGTTTAGTGAAGCTTTCTTT.

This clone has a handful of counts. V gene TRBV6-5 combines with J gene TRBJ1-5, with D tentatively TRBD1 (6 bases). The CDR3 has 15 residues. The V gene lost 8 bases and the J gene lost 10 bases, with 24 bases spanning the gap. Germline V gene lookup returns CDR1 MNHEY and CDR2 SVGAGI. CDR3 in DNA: TGTGCCAGCCGCGACCGTGACAGGCAAATCAAACCCCAGCATTTT. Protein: CASRDRDRQIKPQHF.

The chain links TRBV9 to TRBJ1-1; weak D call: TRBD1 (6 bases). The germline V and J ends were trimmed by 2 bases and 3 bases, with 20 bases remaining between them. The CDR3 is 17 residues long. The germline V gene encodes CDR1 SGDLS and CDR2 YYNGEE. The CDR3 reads CASSVRQEFISDTEAFF. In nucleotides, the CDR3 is TGTGCCAGCAGCGTCCGACAGGAATTCATTTCGGACACTGAAGCTTTCTTT.

This chain's CDR3 is CASSQGADSYEQYF. The CDR3 DNA follows: TGCGCCAGCAGCCAAGGGGCAGACTCCTACGAGCAGTACTTC. The J gene is TRBJ2-7, the V gene TRBV4-3; no clear D gene. V gave up 1 base and J gave up 0 bases, with 7 bases separating them. The CDR3 loop spans 14 amino acids. Germline V gene data show CDR1 as LGHNA and CDR2 as YSLEER.

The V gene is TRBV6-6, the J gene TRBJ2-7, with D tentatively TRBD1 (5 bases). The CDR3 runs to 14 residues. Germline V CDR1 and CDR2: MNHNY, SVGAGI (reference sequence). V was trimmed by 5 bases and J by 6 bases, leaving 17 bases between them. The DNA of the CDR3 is TGTGCCAGCAGTCCCCTGGGGCAGTCGACCGAGCAGTACTTC. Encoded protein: CASSPLGQSTEQYF.

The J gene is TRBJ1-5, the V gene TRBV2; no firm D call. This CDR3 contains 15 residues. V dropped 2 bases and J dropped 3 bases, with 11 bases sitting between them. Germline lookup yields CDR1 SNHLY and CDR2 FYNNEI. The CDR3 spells CASSERTGLNQPQHF. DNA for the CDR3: TGTGCCAGCAGTGAACGGACCGGCCTCAATCAGCCCCAGCATTTT.

CDR3 protein: CASSPIGTRGPYGYTF. CDR3 coding DNA: TGTGCCAGCAGTCCGATCGGGACGCGAGGACCCTATGGCTACACCTTC. The chain links TRBV14 to TRBJ1-2; a weak D match, TRBD1 (5 bases). This CDR3 has 16 amino acids. The ends were cut back, 6 bases at V and 4 bases at J, with 21 bases in the middle. Per the germline V gene, CDR1 is SGHDN and CDR2 is FVKESK.

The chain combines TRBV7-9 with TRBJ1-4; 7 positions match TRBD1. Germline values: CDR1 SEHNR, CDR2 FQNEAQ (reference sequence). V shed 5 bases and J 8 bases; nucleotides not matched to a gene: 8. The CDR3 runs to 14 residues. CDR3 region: CASSPTGDGEKLFF. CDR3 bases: TGTGCCAGCAGCCCTACAGGGGACGGCGAAAAACTGTTTTTT.

The CDR3 protein is CASSPDRGNYGYTF. In nucleotides, the CDR3 is TGTGCCAGCAGCCCGGACAGGGGGAACTATGGCTACACCTTC. This chain uses TRBV6-5 with TRBJ1-2; 10 nucleotides agree with TRBD1. Germline V CDR1 and CDR2: MNHEY, SVGAGI. This CDR3 region has 14 residues. The V gene end was trimmed by 6 bases and the J gene end by 2 bases; junction bases not matched to a gene: 3.

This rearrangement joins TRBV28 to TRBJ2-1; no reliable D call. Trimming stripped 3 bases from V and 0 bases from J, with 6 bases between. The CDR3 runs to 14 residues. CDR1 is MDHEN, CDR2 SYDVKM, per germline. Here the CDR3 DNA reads TGTGCCAGCAGTTTCAGAGGCTCCTACAATGAGCAGTTCTTC. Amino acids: CASSFRGSYNEQFF. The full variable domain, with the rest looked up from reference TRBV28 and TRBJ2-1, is DVKVTQSSRYLVKRTGEKVFLECVQDMDHENMFWYRQDPGLGLRLIYFSYDVKMKEKGDIPEGYSVSREKKERFSLILESASTNQTSMYLCASSFRGSYNEQFFGPGTRLTVL.

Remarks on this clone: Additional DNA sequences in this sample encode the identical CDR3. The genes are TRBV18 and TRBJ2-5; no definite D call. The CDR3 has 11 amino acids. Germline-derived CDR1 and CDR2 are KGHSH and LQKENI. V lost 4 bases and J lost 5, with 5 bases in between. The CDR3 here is CASSRQETQYF. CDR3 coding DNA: TGTGCCAGCTCACGGCAGGAGACCCAGTACTTC.

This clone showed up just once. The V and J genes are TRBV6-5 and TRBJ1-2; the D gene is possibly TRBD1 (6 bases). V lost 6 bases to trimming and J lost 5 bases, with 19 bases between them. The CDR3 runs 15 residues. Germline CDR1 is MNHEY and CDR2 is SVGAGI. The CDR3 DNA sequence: TGTGCCAGCAGAACCTGGACAGCCAGAGAATATGGCTACACCTTC. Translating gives CASRTWTAREYGYTF.

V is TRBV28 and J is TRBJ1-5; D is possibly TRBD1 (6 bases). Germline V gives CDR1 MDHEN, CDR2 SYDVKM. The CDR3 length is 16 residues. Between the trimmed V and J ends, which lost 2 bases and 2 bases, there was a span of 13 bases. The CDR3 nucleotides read TGTGCCAGCAGTTTAGCTTGGGCAGGGGGCAATCAGCCCCAGCATTTT. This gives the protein CASSLAWAGGNQPQHF.

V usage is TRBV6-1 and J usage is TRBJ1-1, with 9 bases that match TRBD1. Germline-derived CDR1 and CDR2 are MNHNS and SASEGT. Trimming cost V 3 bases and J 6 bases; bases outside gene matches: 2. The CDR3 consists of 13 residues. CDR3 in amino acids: CASSDRDRAEAFF. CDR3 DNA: TGTGCCAGCAGTGACCGGGACAGGGCTGAAGCTTTCTTT.

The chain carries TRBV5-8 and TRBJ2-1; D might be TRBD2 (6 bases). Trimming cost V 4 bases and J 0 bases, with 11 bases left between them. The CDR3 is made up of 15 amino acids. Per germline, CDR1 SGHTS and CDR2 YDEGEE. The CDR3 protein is CASSRGLTSYNEQFF. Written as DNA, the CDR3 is TGTGCCAGCAGCAGGGGACTTACCTCCTACAATGAGCAGTTCTTC.

Here the CDR3 reads CATSGEREGRGNEQFF. CDR3 coding DNA: TGTGCCACCAGTGGAGAGCGGGAGGGCCGTGGGAATGAGCAGTTCTTC. The gene calls are TRBV24-1 and TRBJ2-1; 10 bases match TRBD2. The CDR3 is 16 amino acids. The ends lost 5 bases at V and 7 bases at J; junction bases unmatched: 10. CDR1 is KGHDR, CDR2 SFDVKD, per germline.

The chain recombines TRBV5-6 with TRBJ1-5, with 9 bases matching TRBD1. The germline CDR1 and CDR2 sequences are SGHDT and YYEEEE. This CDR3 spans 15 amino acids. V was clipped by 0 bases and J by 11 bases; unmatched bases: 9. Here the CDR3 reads CASSLGTGAALTQHF. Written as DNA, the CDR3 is TGTGCCAGCAGCTTGGGGACAGGGGCCGCCCTGACCCAGCATTTT. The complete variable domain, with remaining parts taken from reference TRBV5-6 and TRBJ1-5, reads DAGVTQSPTHLIKTRGQQVTLRCSPKSGHDTVSWYQQALGQGPQFIFQYYEEEERQRGNFPDRFSGHQFPNYSSELNVNALLLGDSALYLCASSLGTGAALTQHFGDGTRLSIL.

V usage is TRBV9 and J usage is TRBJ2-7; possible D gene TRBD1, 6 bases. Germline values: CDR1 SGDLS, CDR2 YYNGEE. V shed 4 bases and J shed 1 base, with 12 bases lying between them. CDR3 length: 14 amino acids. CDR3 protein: CASSTGQPSYEQYF. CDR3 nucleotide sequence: TGTGCCAGCAGCACAGGACAGCCGTCCTACGAGCAGTACTTC.

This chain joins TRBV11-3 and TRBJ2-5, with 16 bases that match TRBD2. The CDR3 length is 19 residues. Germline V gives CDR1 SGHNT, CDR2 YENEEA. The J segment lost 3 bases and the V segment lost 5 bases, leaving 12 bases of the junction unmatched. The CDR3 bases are TGTGCCAGCAGCCCCCTGGGCTACGGGACTAGCGGGGGGGAAGAGACCCAGTACTTC. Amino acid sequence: CASSPLGYGTSGGEETQYF.

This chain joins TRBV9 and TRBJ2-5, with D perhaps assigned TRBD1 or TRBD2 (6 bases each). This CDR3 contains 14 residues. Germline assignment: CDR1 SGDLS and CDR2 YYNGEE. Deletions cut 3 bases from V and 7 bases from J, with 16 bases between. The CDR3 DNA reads TGTGCCAGCAGCGAGGGGGGCAGGGAAGGGACCCAGTACTTC. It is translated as CASSEGGREGTQYF.

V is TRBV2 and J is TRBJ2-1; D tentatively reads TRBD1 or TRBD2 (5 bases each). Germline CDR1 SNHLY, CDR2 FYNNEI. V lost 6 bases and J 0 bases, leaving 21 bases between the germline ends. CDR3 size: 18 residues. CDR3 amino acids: CASSKRAGTASSYNEQFF. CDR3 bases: TGTGCCAGCAGCAAAAGGGCTGGGACGGCGAGCTCCTACAATGAGCAGTTCTTC.

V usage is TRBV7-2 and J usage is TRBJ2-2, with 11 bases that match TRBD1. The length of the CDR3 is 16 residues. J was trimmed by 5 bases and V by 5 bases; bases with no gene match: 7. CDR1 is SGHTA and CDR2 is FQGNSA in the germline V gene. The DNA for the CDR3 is TGTGCCAGCAGCGGGAGGACAGGGGGCGCGACCGGGGAGCTGTTTTTT. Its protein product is CASSGRTGGATGELFF.

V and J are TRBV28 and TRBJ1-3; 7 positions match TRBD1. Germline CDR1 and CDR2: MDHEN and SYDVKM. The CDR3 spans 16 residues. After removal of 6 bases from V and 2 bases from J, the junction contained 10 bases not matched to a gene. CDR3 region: CASRRDSALTGNTIYF. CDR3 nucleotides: TGTGCCAGCAGACGGGACAGCGCTCTTACTGGAAACACCATATATTTT.

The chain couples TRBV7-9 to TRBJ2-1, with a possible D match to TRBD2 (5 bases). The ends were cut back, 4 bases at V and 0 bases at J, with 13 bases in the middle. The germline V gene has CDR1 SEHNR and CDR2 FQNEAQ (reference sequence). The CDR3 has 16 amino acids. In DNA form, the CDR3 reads TGTGCCAGCAGCTCCAGGCCTACTAGCTCCTACAATGAGCAGTTCTTC. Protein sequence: CASSSRPTSSYNEQFF. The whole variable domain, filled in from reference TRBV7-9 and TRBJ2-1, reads DTGVSQNPRHKITKRGQNVTFRCDPISEHNRLYWYRQTLGQGPEFLTYFQNEAQLEKSRLLSDRFSAERPKGSFSTLEIQRTEQGDSAMYLCASSSRPTSSYNEQFFGPGTRLTVL.

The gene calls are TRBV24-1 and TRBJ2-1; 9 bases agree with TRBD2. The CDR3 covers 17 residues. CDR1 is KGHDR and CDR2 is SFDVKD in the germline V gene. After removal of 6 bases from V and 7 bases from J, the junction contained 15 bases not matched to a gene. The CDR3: CATSNPGIAGAGNEQFF. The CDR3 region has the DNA TGTGCCACCAGTAACCCCGGTATAGCGGGAGCTGGGAATGAGCAGTTCTTC.

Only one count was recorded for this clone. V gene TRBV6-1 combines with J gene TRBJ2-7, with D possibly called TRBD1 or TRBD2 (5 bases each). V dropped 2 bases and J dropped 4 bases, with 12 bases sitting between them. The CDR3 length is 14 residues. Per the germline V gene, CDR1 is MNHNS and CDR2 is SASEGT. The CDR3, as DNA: TGTGCCAGCAGTGAAACCGGGGCGACTTACGAGCAGTACTTC. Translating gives CASSETGATYEQYF.